What follows are 12 T cell receptor beta chains derived from one specimen sequenced in a study of blood T cell repertoires in COVID-19 (TCRdb year 2020). The protocol used for the library was the immunoSEQ multiplex PCR assay. What TCRdb holds here is the immuneACCESS table cut down to in-frame rearrangements. Part of the clones is not present; checked against another copy, under half of the missing clones reflect an unresolved V gene, and the others are unexplained. The sample includes about 100,000 clones, with about 89% observed a single time. About 1% of the sample lies in the top ten. Sequencing used peripheral blood. Receptor source: a man aged 60 to 69 with acute or convalescent COVID-19.

This sequence joins TRBV3-1 (or the pseudogene TRBV3-2) and TRBJ1-2; maybe TRBD1 (5 bases). V was pared by 4 bases and J by 0 bases, with 9 bases between. The length of the CDR3 is 14 residues. Germline V CDR1 and CDR2: LGHDT, YNNKEL (reference sequence). The CDR3 nucleotides read TGTGCCAGCAGCCCTTCGGACACTAACTATGGCTACACCTTC. This translates into CASSPSDTNYGYTF.

The chain has TRBV11-1 and TRBJ1-1; 8 positions match TRBD1. Trimming took 5 bases from V and 7 from J; bases not matched to a gene: 6. This CDR3 has 13 amino acids. CDR1 is SGHAT, CDR2 FQDESV, per germline (reference sequence). The CDR3 loop is CASSPTGQVEAFF. For the CDR3, the DNA is TGTGCCAGCAGCCCAACGGGACAGGTTGAAGCTTTCTTT.

V and J are TRBV5-1 and TRBJ2-1; 13 bases are a match to TRBD2. This CDR3 has 17 residues. V dropped 4 bases and J dropped 9; count of bases not matched to a gene: 13. CDR1 and CDR2 from the germline V gene are SGHRS and YFSETQ. The CDR3 loop is CASSPSWTSGRGGEQFF. The DNA of the CDR3 is TGCGCCAGCAGCCCTTCTTGGACTAGCGGGAGAGGGGGTGAGCAGTTCTTC.

This rearrangement joins TRBV7-2 to TRBJ2-7; D may be TRBD1 (5 bases). Germline CDR1 reads SGHTA; CDR2 reads FQGNSA. The CDR3 has 13 residues. Trimming cost V 4 bases and J 6 bases, with 13 bases left between them. This CDR3 is CASSSIPRVEQYV. The CDR3 region has the DNA TGTGCCAGCAGCTCAATCCCCAGGGTCGAGCAGTACGTC.

V and J are TRBV24-1 and TRBJ1-2, with D unclear. Germline loops: CDR1 KGHDR, CDR2 SFDVKD. The CDR3 contains 16 residues. Trimming took off 3 bases at V and 4 bases at J, with 17 bases between the two ends. DNA of the CDR3: TGTGCCACCAGTGATCCCCTGAAGGGAGGTACCTATGGCTACACCTTC. Translation gives CATSDPLKGGTYGYTF.

The chain joins TRBV12-5 to TRBJ2-1; D perhaps matches TRBD1 (6 bases). The germline V gene encodes CDR1 LGHNT and CDR2 FRNRAP. CDR3 length: 15 amino acids. The V gene lost 1 base and the J gene lost 6 bases, with 13 bases spanning the gap. The CDR3 DNA reads as TGTGCTAGTGGTTTGGCCCAGGGGTTTGGCAATGAGCAGTTCTTC. It specifies CASGLAQGFGNEQFF.

The J gene is TRBJ1-2, the V gene TRBV6-5, with D unresolved. This CDR3 comprises 11 residues. Germline CDR1 and CDR2: MNHEY and SVGAGI. The CDR3 region has the DNA TGTAGTTGTGGGAGAAACTATGGCTACACCTTC. The encoded protein is CSCGRNYGYTF.

This rearrangement joins TRBV7-9 to TRBJ2-2; 12 positions match TRBD2. The CDR3 has 16 amino acids. Germline CDR1 SEHNR, CDR2 FQNEAQ (reference sequence). J gave up 3 bases and V 4 bases, and 3 bases lay outside the gene matches. The CDR3: CASSSGLAGYTGELFF. The CDR3 nucleotides read TGTGCCAGCAGCTCTGGACTAGCGGGATACACCGGGGAGCTGTTTTTT.

This clone has only one observation. V is TRBV7-9 and J is TRBJ1-6; the match to TRBD1 covers 7 bases. V dropped 5 bases and J dropped 7; count of bases not matched to a gene: 5. CDR1 SEHNR and CDR2 FQNEAQ come from the germline V gene (reference sequence). The CDR3 has 14 residues. This CDR3 is CASSQTGPNSPLHF. DNA of the CDR3: TGTGCCAGCAGCCAGACAGGGCCCAATTCACCCCTCCACTTT.

V is TRBV7-3 and J is TRBJ2-5; TRBD2 matches 8 bases. The germline V gene encodes CDR1 SGHTA and CDR2 FQGTGA. The CDR3 sequence is 15 residues long. V gave up 3 bases and J gave up 5 bases; unmatched junction bases: 8. The CDR3: CASSFGSGSPETQYF. For the CDR3, the DNA is TGTGCCAGCAGCTTTGGGAGCGGGAGCCCTGAGACCCAGTACTTC.

This chain joins TRBV10-3 and TRBJ2-2; the match to TRBD1 covers 9 bases. Germline V gene sequence: CDR1 ENHRY, CDR2 SYGVKD. The CDR3 runs to 14 residues. J lost 6 bases, V lost 4 bases, and 3 bases had no gene match. DNA of the CDR3: TGTGCCATCAGTGGTGACAGGGGGGCCGGGGAGCTGTTTTTT. Translation gives CAISGDRGAGELFF.

This rearrangement joins TRBV2 to TRBJ2-3; TRBD2 matches at 14 bases. Germline V CDR1 and CDR2: SNHLY, FYNNEI. This CDR3 comprises 19 residues. V shed 6 bases, J shed 4 bases, and the junction held 15 bases outside the gene matches. The DNA of the CDR3 is TGTGCCAGCAGCGGCCCGGGACTAGCGGGAGCAATTAAGGCAGATACGCAGTATTTT. Translated, it gives CASSGPGLAGAIKADTQYF.